This TCR beta chain was recorded in a study of blood T cell repertoires in COVID-19. CDR1 and CDR2 (germline): MDHEN, SYDVKM. With V trimmed by 8 bases and J by 4 bases, 9 bases remained unmatched. The CDR3 is 14 amino acids. Under the authors' procedure: Reference gene primer amplification gave nucleated cell count estimates. Sequenced by immunoSEQ multiplex PCR; TCRdb stores in-frame clones only, minus some. D and trimming were read from the DNA, whereas the V and J calls and clone size are those reported in that table. This sample has some 250,000 clones, with roughly nine tenths found just once. The TCR originated in a man aged 55 to 69 with acute or convalescent COVID-19. The J gene is TRBJ1-1, the V gene TRBV28; 8 bases agree with TRBD1. The sequenced sample was peripheral blood. CDR3 amino acids: CASLDRVGSTEAFF. The CDR3 DNA follows: TGTGCCAGCCTGGACAGGGTCGGCAGCACTGAAGCTTTCTTT.